Listed here is a single T cell receptor (beta chain). Antigen: not known. Using a J-beta primer mix together with a sample-barcoded 5' primer, a second PCR was run for 7 to 11 cycles. TCRdb redid the calling of the 5' RACE reads with MiXCR, one entry per CDR3 protein. The sample has 750,000 or so distinct CDR3 sequences, roughly 25% seen once. The entry originates in a study of blood T cells in healthy people across ages. Study results and caveats: Older individuals had lower TCR beta diversity per million T cells (the decline was roughly linear).

Germline V gene sequence: CDR1 KGHDR, CDR2 SFDVKD. V trimming: 9 bases; J trimming: 2 bases; junction bases outside the gene matches: 3. The CDR3 totals 13 residues. These data also formed part of another study, on T cells of mothers and their children.

Sequenced sample: blood. The gene calls are TRBV24-1 and TRBJ2-7; 10 bases are shared with TRBD1. The receptor's source is a boy between 10 and 17 years old in good health. CDR3 protein: CATGTGATYEQYF. DNA of the CDR3: TGTGCCACCGGGACAGGGGCGACCTACGAGCAGTACTTC.